This entry is about one T cell receptor beta chain. TCRdb redid the calling of the PCR reads with MiXCR, one entry per CDR3 protein. The sample carries about 19,000 distinct CDR3 sequences, 35% to 45% recorded once. The entry originates in a study of immune characterization of retroperitoneal liposarcoma. The germline CDR1 and CDR2 sequences are MNHEY and SVGAGI. The CDR3 loop spans 15 amino acids. V was cut by 0 bases and J by 1 base, with 7 bases left in between. J is TRBJ1-3 and V is TRBV6-5; no firm D call. The sample consisted of blood. The sequence was collected from a male donor with retroperitoneal liposarcoma. This CDR3 is CASSYSWLSGNTIYF. Here the CDR3 DNA reads TGTGCCAGCAGTTACTCCTGGCTTTCTGGAAACACCATATATTTT.